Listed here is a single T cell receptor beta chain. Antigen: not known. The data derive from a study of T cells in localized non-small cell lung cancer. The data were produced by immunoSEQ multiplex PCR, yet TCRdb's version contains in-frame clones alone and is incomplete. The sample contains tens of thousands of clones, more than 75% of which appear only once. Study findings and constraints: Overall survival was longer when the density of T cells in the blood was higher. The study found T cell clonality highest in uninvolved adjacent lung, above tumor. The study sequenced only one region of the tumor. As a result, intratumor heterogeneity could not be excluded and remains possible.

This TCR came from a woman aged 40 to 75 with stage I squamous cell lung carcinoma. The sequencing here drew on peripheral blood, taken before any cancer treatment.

DNA for the CDR3: TGTGCCAGCAGCCAAGTTGACAACAATGAGCAGTTCTTC. It is translated as CASSQVDNNEQFF. V usage is TRBV4-2 and J usage is TRBJ2-1; D gene unclear. CDR1 LGHNA and CDR2 YNFKEQ come from the germline V gene. Trimming removed 1 base from V and 5 bases from J, with 6 bases in between. The CDR3 contains 13 residues.